The sequence of this T cell receptor beta chain was determined in a study of T-cell memory formation after mild COVID-19. Turning to the study itself: Largely, TCR clusters stayed within a single donor.

Germline lookup yields CDR1 SGHDT and CDR2 YYEEEE. This CDR3 has 16 residues. Unmatched junction bases numbered 5, after V lost 1 base and J lost 3 bases. As regards this clonotype: Its antigen is currently unknown.

Overall study results and limits: The CD4+ clones that contracted clustered mainly within CM and EM, and the CD8+ clones concentrated in EMRA. Contracting clones from day 15 to 85 had balanced CD4/CD8; later expanders favoured CD4+.

The TCR alpha and TCR beta cDNA libraries, bearing sample barcodes and UMIs, were generated by 5'RACE using constant-segment primers. In TCRdb, the 5' RACE reads were re-called with MiXCR into one record per CDR3 protein. The sample lists about 470,000 distinct CDR3 sequences, 15% to 20% occurring once. Sequencing was carried out using PBMCs or a T cell subset sorted from them (not recorded which). The TCR was taken from an adult woman who had mild COVID-19 (a few samples of this study predate the infection). Cell type and time point are not known. The chain links TRBV5-6 to TRBJ2-3; 10 bases are shared with TRBD2. The CDR3 is CASSLRLAGVTDTQYF. The CDR3 region has the DNA TGTGCCAGCAGCTTGAGGCTAGCGGGGGTAACAGATACGCAGTATTTT.